The 8 T cell receptor beta chains presented below share a single source sample, sequenced in a study of a mutant IDH1 vaccine in newly diagnosed glioma. Repertoires were generated with immunoSEQ multiplex PCR, while TCRdb's copy carries only in-frame clones and drops some. The sample consists of tens of thousands of clones, approximately 90% of them appearing once. This sample's time point: baseline, week 1 (first vaccination visit). As to treatment: pre-vaccination baseline after standard-of-care therapy. This material consisted of PBMCs, taken from a glioma patient treated with radiotherapy, temozolomide or both. These receptor sequences come from a woman aged 40 to 49 with glioma.

This chain's CDR3 is CASSDLGGNQPQHF. In DNA, the CDR3 is TGTGCCAGCAGCGACCTTGGGGGGAATCAGCCCCAGCATTTT. The chain joins TRBV5-5 to TRBJ1-5; TRBD1 might be the D (5 bases). CDR1 is SGHKS, CDR2 YYEKEE, per germline (reference sequence). The CDR3 length is 14 residues. V was pared by 4 bases and J by 4 bases, with 12 bases between.

The rearrangement joins TRBV4-1 to TRBJ2-1; TRBD2 aligns across 8 bases. Per the germline V gene, CDR1 is MGHRA and CDR2 is YSYEKL. The CDR3 has 18 amino acids. V lost 0 bases and J lost 3; bases outside the gene matches: 10. CDR3 sequence: CASSQEWRTGGNYNEQFF. The CDR3 DNA follows: TGCGCCAGCAGCCAAGAATGGCGAACGGGAGGGAACTACAATGAGCAGTTCTTC.

This sequence joins TRBV5-1 and TRBJ2-5; D may be TRBD1 (6 bases). The CDR3 consists of 15 residues. CDR1 is SGHRS, CDR2 YFSETQ, per germline. V was cut by 4 bases and J by 5 bases, with 18 bases left in between. The CDR3 sequence is CASSRNPGQRETQYF. In DNA form, the CDR3 reads TGCGCCAGCAGCAGAAACCCGGGACAAAGGGAGACCCAGTACTTC.

This chain uses TRBV4-2 with TRBJ1-1; D is perhaps TRBD1 (5 bases). CDR1 is LGHNA and CDR2 is YNFKEQ in the germline V gene. This CDR3 spans 13 amino acids. The germline V and J ends were trimmed by 2 bases and 7 bases, with 11 bases remaining between them. The CDR3 DNA reads as TGTGCCAGCAGCCAAAGCGGGGGGGATGAAGCTTTCTTT. Protein product: CASSQSGGDEAFF.

On this clone: The junction departs from the called germline gene at one end, perhaps through a read error. CDR3 amino acids: CSVQERGAYEQYF. The CDR3 coding sequence is TGCAGCGTTCAAGAGCGGGGGGCTTACGAGCAGTACTTC. The rearrangement links TRBV29-1 to TRBJ2-5; 9 bases match TRBD2. With the DNA end fitting TRBJ2-7 better, the J assignment may be wrong. Looked up from germline, CDR1 is SQVTM and CDR2 is ANQGSEA. The CDR3 is 13 amino acids.

The rearrangement links TRBV19 to TRBJ2-1; D is undetermined. Germline CDR1 is LNHDA and CDR2 is SQIVND (reference sequence). CDR3 length equals 16 residues. Trimming removed 0 bases at V and 2 bases at J, with 11 bases between. The CDR3 sequence: CASSIDLVLAYNEQFF. The DNA of the CDR3 is TGTGCCAGTAGTATAGATTTGGTTCTCGCCTACAATGAGCAGTTCTTC.

In this sample, this clone turned up a few times. J is TRBJ2-7 and V is TRBV28; TRBD2 agrees at 14 bases. V was pared by 4 bases and J by 5 bases, with 10 bases of the junction left unmatched. Germline CDR1 reads MDHEN; CDR2 reads SYDVKM. CDR3 length equals 17 residues. The CDR3 sequence is CASSSLGLAGALNEQYF. In nucleotides, the CDR3 is TGTGCCAGCAGTTCCCTGGGACTAGCGGGGGCGTTAAACGAGCAGTACTTC.

This chain joins TRBV30 and TRBJ2-7, with D perhaps matching TRBD1 or TRBD2 (5 bases each). CDR3 length equals 18 residues. Germline assignment: CDR1 GTSNPN and CDR2 SVGIG (reference sequence). The V gene lost 3 bases and the J gene lost 1 base, with 25 bases spanning the gap. DNA of the CDR3: TGTGCCTGGAGGCGGTGGCCCGTTACGGGGCCAAATTCCTACGAGCAGTACTTC. Residues: CAWRRWPVTGPNSYEQYF.